These 30 T cell receptor beta chains came from one sample sequenced in a study of vaccination and CD4 T cells after COVID-19. The Oncomine TCR Beta short-read assay was what sequenced the DNA obtained from cultured CD4+ T cells. TCRdb re-called the PCR reads through MiXCR, storing one row per CDR3 protein. The table has roughly 14,000 distinct CDR3 sequences, about two fifths seen once; the top ten hold around 5.6%. Treatment noted: roughly nine-day PBMC culture with coronavirus spike peptide pools or control peptides (ViraFEST assay). These receptors' targets are unknown. The sample consisted of CD4+ T cells from blood, cultured in vitro, taken before SARS-CoV-2 vaccination. These receptors were obtained from a human donor who had recovered from COVID-19.

The V call is TRBV2, the J call TRBJ2-3, with 10 bases matching TRBD1. CDR3 length: 17 residues. With 5 bases clipped from V and 2 bases from J, the junction kept 10 bases outside the gene matches. Germline CDR1 SNHLY, CDR2 FYNNEI. The CDR3 is CASSFQDRGGFTDTQYF. The CDR3 coding sequence is TGTGCCAGCAGTTTTCAGGACAGGGGGGGTTTCACAGATACGCAGTATTTT.

This clonotype is classed as medium-sized. The chain combines TRBV24-1 with TRBJ2-3; TRBD1 matches at 10 bases. With 4 bases clipped from V and 5 bases from J, the junction kept 17 bases outside the gene matches. The CDR3 has 19 amino acids. From germline, CDR1 is KGHDR and CDR2 SFDVKD. CDR3 sequence: CATSDPSPGTGAGRDTQYF. CDR3 DNA: TGTGCCACCAGTGACCCGAGCCCTGGGACAGGGGCGGGTAGAGATACGCAGTATTTT.

The chain has TRBV28 and TRBJ1-5; 7 nucleotides line up with TRBD1. Germline loops: CDR1 MDHEN, CDR2 SYDVKM. Trimming removed 5 bases from V and 3 bases from J; junction bases left unmatched: 1. The CDR3 runs to 13 residues. The CDR3, as DNA: TGTGCCAGCAGTGACAGGGCCAATCAGCCCCAGCATTTT. It translates to CASSDRANQPQHF.

On this clonotype: A single base separates this from a much larger clone, so it may be a read error. The rearrangement joins TRBV20-1 to TRBJ1-2; 8 nucleotides line up with TRBD1. V shed 6 bases and J 10 bases; nucleotides not matched to a gene: 10. The V gene's germline CDR1 is DFQATT and CDR2 SNEGSKA (reference sequence). This CDR3 region has 12 residues. CDR3 in amino acids: CSADQGARDYTF. The CDR3 coding sequence is TGCAGTGCGGATCAGGGGGCACGGGACTACACCTTC.

As DNA, the CDR3 is TGCAGTGCTGTAGCCCCCGTTCCGGGGGGGCGTGAGACCCAGTACTTC. This translates into CSAVAPVPGGRETQYF. The V call is TRBV20-1, the J call TRBJ2-5; TRBD2 matches at 8 bases. Per the germline V gene, CDR1 is DFQATT and CDR2 is SNEGSKA (reference sequence). This CDR3 contains 16 residues. The ends lost 5 bases at V and 5 bases at J; junction bases unmatched: 16.

The CDR3 region is CASSEHRDRDDGYTF. In DNA, the CDR3 is TGTGCCAGCAGCGAACACCGGGACAGGGACGATGGCTACACCTTC. The rearrangement links TRBV7-9 to TRBJ1-2, with 9 bases lining up with TRBD1. The V and J ends lost 5 bases and 6 bases, in that order; junction bases with no gene match: 10. Germline-derived CDR1 and CDR2 are SEHNR and FQNEAQ (reference sequence). The CDR3 spans 15 residues. Looking up the rest from reference TRBV7-9 and TRBJ1-2 gives the full variable domain: DTGVSQNPRHKITKRGQNVTFRCDPISEHNRLYWYRQTLGQGPEFLTYFQNEAQLEKSRLLSDRFSAERPKGSFSTLEIQRTEQGDSAMYLCASSEHRDRDDGYTFGSGTRLTVV.

This clonotype was detected a few times. V gene TRBV27 combines with J gene TRBJ2-7; 7 nucleotides match TRBD1. V lost 3 bases to trimming and J lost 4 bases; unmatched junction nucleotides: 3. The CDR3 has 13 amino acids. Germline V gene sequence: CDR1 MNHEY, CDR2 SMNVEV (reference sequence). CDR3 loop: CASSFLQGYEQYF. DNA for the CDR3: TGTGCCAGCAGTTTCCTACAGGGGTACGAGCAGTACTTC.

This clonotype was observed a handful of times. The V call is TRBV29-1, the J call TRBJ2-7, with TRBD1 matching 9 bases. Germline V gene sequence: CDR1 SQVTM, CDR2 ANQGSEA. The trim removed 5 bases at V and 5 bases at J, leaving 4 bases unmatched. The CDR3 length is 12 residues. CDR3 nucleotide sequence: TGCAGCGTTAGACAGGGGGGGGACGAGCAGTACTTC. It is translated as CSVRQGGDEQYF.

This chain connects TRBV20-1 to TRBJ2-1; 9 bases match TRBD2. The CDR3 sequence is 18 residues long. The germline CDR1 and CDR2 sequences are DFQATT and SNEGSKA (reference sequence). With 3 bases clipped from V and 5 bases from J, the junction kept 17 bases outside the gene matches. CDR3 region: CSASASGASRATNNEQFF. CDR3 DNA sequence: TGCAGTGCTAGCGCTAGCGGGGCTTCGAGGGCAACGAACAATGAGCAGTTCTTC.

V gene TRBV14 combines with J gene TRBJ2-3, with 7 positions matching TRBD2. The CDR3 has 16 amino acids. In germline, CDR1 is SGHDN, CDR2 FVKESK. The ends lost 2 bases at V and 2 bases at J; junction bases unmatched: 7. This CDR3 is CASSQYGTISTDTQYF. The CDR3 region has the DNA TGTGCCAGCAGCCAATATGGGACTATTTCCACAGATACGCAGTATTTT.

This clonotype was detected a few times. The CDR3 DNA reads TGTGCCAGTAGTATGCCGGGTTTGAAGGGGACTGAAGCTTTCTTT. It specifies CASSMPGLKGTEAFF. This sequence joins TRBV19 and TRBJ1-1; weak D call: TRBD1 (5 bases). Trimming shortened V by 3 bases and J by 5 bases, and 16 bases separated the two germline ends. Germline V lookup: CDR1 LNHDA, CDR2 SQIVND (reference sequence). This CDR3 comprises 15 residues.

This chain uses TRBV20-1 with TRBJ1-1; tentatively, D is TRBD1 (5 bases). Trimming left V 0 bases short and J 6 bases short, with 20 bases between. Germline V gene data show CDR1 as DFQATT and CDR2 as SNEGSKA (reference sequence). CDR3 size: 16 residues. In nucleotides, the CDR3 is TGCAGTGCTAGAGAAAATTTTAATTGGGGGGGGGCTGAAGCTTTCTTT. Protein sequence: CSARENFNWGGAEAFF.

A few counts support this clonotype. The V call is TRBV7-9, the J call TRBJ1-2, with a weak D call TRBD1 (5 bases). The V gene's germline CDR1 is SEHNR and CDR2 FQNEAQ (reference sequence). V was pared by 5 bases and J by 8 bases, with 12 bases between. The CDR3 is made up of 12 amino acids. In nucleotides, the CDR3 is TGTGCCAGCAGCCCCGTGGGGGACGGCTACACCTTC. It encodes CASSPVGDGYTF.

J is TRBJ2-2 and V is TRBV20-1; D unresolved. The CDR3 sequence is 13 residues long. Germline V gives CDR1 DFQATT, CDR2 SNEGSKA (reference sequence). The germline V and J ends were trimmed by 3 bases and 4 bases, with 9 bases remaining between them. CDR3 nucleotides: TGCAGTGCTAGTGATTTAGTCACCGGGGAGCTGTTTTTT. Amino acid sequence: CSASDLVTGELFF.

The chain recombines TRBV6-5 with TRBJ1-1; TRBD1 aligns across 8 bases. The germline V gene encodes CDR1 MNHEY and CDR2 SVGAGI. Trimming took 0 bases from V and 5 from J; bases not matched to a gene: 11. The CDR3 sequence is 17 residues long. CDR3 in amino acids: CASSYSWTGTMGTEAFF. CDR3 coding DNA: TGTGCCAGCAGTTACTCCTGGACAGGGACTATGGGGACTGAAGCTTTCTTT.

The V gene is TRBV6-2 or TRBV6-3, the J gene TRBJ2-3; TRBD1 might be the D (5 bases). This CDR3 is built from 10 residues. Germline CDR1 and CDR2: MNHEY and SVGEGT. Trimming pared 9 bases from V and 7 bases from J, leaving 8 bases between. CDR3 DNA sequence: TGTGCCAGTTCAGGGCATACGCAGTATTTT. It specifies CASSGHTQYF.

The chain recombines TRBV6-1 with TRBJ1-2; no firm D call. Germline CDR1 and CDR2: MNHNS and SASEGT. The CDR3 covers 13 residues. Trimming stripped 6 bases from V and 6 bases from J, with 14 bases between. The chain's CDR3 is CASSSGEVHGYTF. The CDR3 bases are TGTGCCAGCAGCTCCGGGGAGGTACATGGCTACACCTTC.

This chain connects TRBV28 to TRBJ1-5; D is unclear. CDR1 is MDHEN, CDR2 SYDVKM, per germline. Deletions cut 2 bases from V and 7 bases from J, with 6 bases between. The CDR3 has 12 amino acids. CDR3 coding DNA: TGTGCCAGCAGTTTACCCCTCCAGCCCCAGCATTTT. It specifies CASSLPLQPQHF.

The chain has TRBV19 and TRBJ1-3; unclear D gene. Germline loops: CDR1 LNHDA, CDR2 SQIVND (reference sequence). The CDR3 length is 14 residues. The V end was cut by 2 bases, the J end by 2 bases, with 7 bases between. The CDR3 DNA reads TGTGCCAGTAGTATACCGGGAGCTGGAAACACCATATATTTT. Its protein is CASSIPGAGNTIYF.

The chain uses TRBV15 and TRBJ2-2; TRBD2 matches at 9 bases. The CDR3 loop spans 18 amino acids. CDR1 LNHNV and CDR2 YYDKDF come from the germline V gene (reference sequence). J gave up 1 base and V 5 bases, and 11 bases lay outside the gene matches. The CDR3 sequence: CATSPRGSGGENTGELFF. CDR3 coding DNA: TGTGCCACCAGCCCCCGGGGTAGCGGGGGAGAGAACACCGGGGAGCTGTTTTTT.

Regarding this clonotype: An end of the junction does not agree with germline; a read error may underlie this. The chain joins TRBV6-1 to TRBJ2-3; TRBD2 agrees at 16 bases. CDR3 size: 16 residues. Per germline, CDR1 MNHNS and CDR2 SASEGT. The CDR3 bases are TGTGCCAGCAGTCCCCCGGGACTAGCGGGAGGGGATACACAGTATTTT. Translated: CASSPPGLAGGDTQYF.

This clonotype has just a few counts. The V call is TRBV18, the J call TRBJ1-5, with unresolved D. The V end was cut by 2 bases, the J end by 4 bases, with 9 bases between. The CDR3 consists of 14 residues. Germline values: CDR1 KGHSH, CDR2 LQKENI. In nucleotides, the CDR3 is TGTGCCAGCTCACCATTGGGGTCTAATCAGCCCCAGCATTTT. This sequence encodes CASSPLGSNQPQHF.

This sequence joins TRBV28 and TRBJ2-5; TRBD2 agrees at 9 bases. The CDR3 spans 16 residues. From germline, CDR1 is MDHEN and CDR2 SYDVKM. Trimming took 4 bases from V and 2 from J; bases not matched to a gene: 8. The CDR3: CASSSTTSGVQETQYF. The CDR3, as DNA: TGTGCCAGCAGTTCGACGACTAGCGGAGTACAAGAGACCCAGTACTTC.

This clonotype occurred a few times. The chain joins TRBV28 to TRBJ1-6; 9 nucleotides agree with TRBD1. CDR1 MDHEN and CDR2 SYDVKM come from the germline V gene. CDR3 length: 16 amino acids. V shed 3 bases and J 9 bases; nucleotides not matched to a gene: 9. CDR3 in DNA: TGTGCCAGCAGTTTGCACAGGGGGCCTGGGAGTTCACCCCTCCACTTT. It specifies CASSLHRGPGSSPLHF. Complete variable domain (other parts from reference TRBV28 and TRBJ1-6): DVKVTQSSRYLVKRTGEKVFLECVQDMDHENMFWYRQDPGLGLRLIYFSYDVKMKEKGDIPEGYSVSREKKERFSLILESASTNQTSMYLCASSLHRGPGSSPLHFGNGTRLTVT.

The J gene is TRBJ1-2, the V gene TRBV4-1; D remains ambiguous. Trimming cost V 3 bases and J 3 bases, with 11 bases left between them. Germline loops: CDR1 MGHRA, CDR2 YSYEKL. The CDR3 length is 14 residues. Written as DNA, the CDR3 is TGCGCCAGCAGCCATTCCGGGAGGGACTATGGCTACACCTTC. Residues: CASSHSGRDYGYTF.

The V call is TRBV7-2, the J call TRBJ2-5; 11 positions agree with TRBD2. J was trimmed by 5 bases and V by 5 bases; bases with no gene match: 7. Germline-derived CDR1 and CDR2 are SGHTA and FQGNSA. The length of the CDR3 is 15 residues. The CDR3 DNA sequence: TGTGCCAGCAGCCGCACTAGCGGGAGCGTGGAGACCCAGTACTTC. Translating gives CASSRTSGSVETQYF.

This clonotype showed up just once. The chain employs TRBV5-4 and TRBJ1-6, with 9 bases lining up with TRBD1. This CDR3 comprises 15 residues. Germline assignment: CDR1 SGHNT and CDR2 YYREEE (reference sequence). V lost 4 bases and J lost 6; bases outside the gene matches: 5. The CDR3 protein is CASSGQGKINSPLHF. The CDR3 DNA follows: TGTGCCAGCAGCGGACAGGGGAAGATTAATTCACCCCTCCACTTT. The variable domain in full, completed from reference TRBV5-4 and TRBJ1-6, reads ETGVTQSPTHLIKTRGQQVTLRCSSQSGHNTVSWYQQALGQGPQFIFQYYREEENGRGNFPPRFSGLQFPNYSSELNVNALELDDSALYLCASSGQGKINSPLHFGNGTRLTVT.

The rearrangement links TRBV2 to TRBJ1-1; D is unresolved. The CDR3 sequence is 14 residues long. The germline V and J ends were trimmed by 2 bases and 5 bases, with 12 bases remaining between them. Germline-derived CDR1 and CDR2 are SNHLY and FYNNEI. CDR3: CASSEYGIVTEAFF. The CDR3 DNA sequence: TGTGCCAGCAGTGAATACGGGATCGTGACTGAAGCTTTCTTT.

The V gene is TRBV7-2, the J gene TRBJ2-1; TRBD1 aligns across 8 bases. The germline gives CDR1 SGHTA, CDR2 FQGNSA. The V and J ends lost 5 bases and 0 bases, in that order; junction bases with no gene match: 6. The CDR3 covers 16 residues. The CDR3 DNA reads as TGTGCCAGCAGCCCCCGGACAGGGATCTCCTACAATGAGCAGTTCTTC. This sequence encodes CASSPRTGISYNEQFF.

V gene TRBV4-3 combines with J gene TRBJ2-2; the D is unclear. CDR1 is LGHNA and CDR2 is YSLEER in the germline V gene. The CDR3 covers 14 residues. V lost 0 bases to trimming and J lost 0 bases, with 2 bases between them. CDR3 amino acids: CASSQESNTGELFF. The CDR3 bases are TGCGCCAGCAGCCAAGAGTCGAACACCGGGGAGCTGTTTTTT.